The 5 T cell receptor beta chains below all came from one sample that was sequenced in a study of spatial heterogeneity in lung cancer. Study observations and caveats: Counts of expanded intratumoral alpha and beta TCRs tracked tumor mutation counts.

TCRdb processed the 5' RACE reads anew with MiXCR; each CDR3 protein has one entry. The repertoire holds roughly 18,000 distinct CDR3 sequences, roughly 7.3% seen once, with less than 25% in the top ten. The time point here: sample taken at primary tumor resection. Their target antigens are unknown. The sample consisted of lung tumor tissue, taken at surgery. The receptors were gathered from a female donor with early-stage non-small cell lung cancer.

The rearrangement links TRBV3-1 to TRBJ1-4; TRBD1 is a possible D gene (5 bases). Germline CDR1 and CDR2: LGHDT and YNNKEL (reference sequence). This CDR3 spans 14 amino acids. V lost 2 bases to trimming and J lost 3 bases, with 7 bases between them. DNA for the CDR3: TGTGCCAGCAGCCAACAGGGCTCTAATGAAAAACTGTTTTTT. It translates to CASSQQGSNEKLFF.

This clonotype is medium-sized by share. The chain couples TRBV10-3 to TRBJ2-7; a weak D match, TRBD1 (6 bases). The V and J ends lost 0 bases and 4 bases respectively, with 19 bases between them. The CDR3 is made up of 17 amino acids. Germline assignment: CDR1 ENHRY and CDR2 SYGVKD. The CDR3 protein is CAISESGILDSKYEQYF. CDR3 bases: TGTGCCATCAGTGAGTCTGGGATCTTGGACAGTAAGTACGAGCAGTACTTC.

In this sample, this clonotype turned up many times. The chain uses TRBV9 and TRBJ1-2; 9 bases agree with TRBD1. The CDR3 totals 15 residues. V gave up 3 bases and J gave up 4 bases; unmatched junction bases: 7. Germline CDR1 and CDR2: SGDLS and YYNGEE. CDR3: CASSARQGVTYGYTF. In DNA form, the CDR3 reads TGTGCCAGCAGCGCTCGACAGGGGGTGACCTATGGCTACACCTTC. The full variable domain, completed using reference TRBV9 and TRBJ1-2, is DSGVTQTPKHLITATGQRVTLRCSPRSGDLSVYWYQQSLDQGLQFLIQYYNGEERAKGNILERFSAQQFPDLHSELNLSSLELGDSALYFCASSARQGVTYGYTFGSGTRLTVV.

Ten or more counts support this clonotype. V gene TRBV20-1 combines with J gene TRBJ2-6; 10 nucleotides line up with TRBD2. V shed 4 bases and J 0 bases; nucleotides not matched to a gene: 3. This CDR3 comprises 16 residues. CDR1 is DFQATT, CDR2 SNEGSKA, per germline (reference sequence). In DNA form, the CDR3 reads TGCAGTGCTAAGGAGCGGGGGGGCTCTGGGGCCAACGTCCTGACTTTC. Protein: CSAKERGGSGANVLTF.

The chain links TRBV7-2 to TRBJ1-6; D gene uncertain. Trimming took 2 bases from V and 10 from J, leaving 9 bases between them. This CDR3 has 13 residues. Germline V CDR1 and CDR2: SGHTA, FQGNSA. The DNA of the CDR3 is TGTGCCAGCAGCTTAAATGCCGGCTCACCCCTCCACTTT. This gives the protein CASSLNAGSPLHF.